This TCR beta chain was sequenced during a study of T cells in localized non-small cell lung cancer. This CDR3 has 12 residues. Trimming removed 8 bases at V and 1 base at J, with 8 bases between. Looked up from germline, CDR1 is MNHEY and CDR2 is SVGAGI. A note on this clone: The antigen is undetermined.

Study results and limitations: Since sequencing was restricted to only one region of the tumor, intratumor heterogeneity remains a possibility. For the top 100 tumor clones, a median approximately 61 also appeared in adjacent lung. A denser population of T cells in blood accompanied longer overall survival. Exceeding tumor, uninvolved adjacent lung had the highest T cell clonality.

Only in-frame clones appear in the TCRdb table, and some are missing; sequencing was by immunoSEQ multiplex PCR. The sample consists of some 52,000 clones, around three quarters of them appearing once. The gene calls are TRBV6-5 and TRBJ1-2; D is unresolved. This TCR came from a woman aged 40-75 years with stage II lung adenocarcinoma. Sequencing used PBMCs, obtained before any cancer treatment. CDR3 sequence (DNA): TGTGCCAGCCACTCCGTTAACTATGGCTACACCTTC. Its translation is CASHSVNYGYTF.